The rows below give T cell receptor beta chains drawn from one sample of a study of T cell responses to AZD1222 COVID-19 vaccine. Sequenced by immunoSEQ multiplex PCR; TCRdb stores in-frame clones only, minus some. The sample shows 100,000 to 150,000 clones, about 90% of them seen only once. The input for sequencing was peripheral blood, taken on day 0 of AZD1222 vaccination. These receptors were collected from an adult in good health. The CDR3 runs from the conserved cysteine through the conserved F or W. A D gene is named only where the DNA matches it firmly. Clone size is given for some rows only: seen once, a few or many times, or a class if the clone is expanded.

CASSSQMNTEAFF TGTGCCAGCAGCTCCCAGATGAACACTGAAGCTTTCTTT . TRBJ1-1 TRBV7-3 .
CASSLRRNGYEQYF TGTGCCAGCAGCTTAAGGCGTAACGGCTACGAGCAGTACTTC . TRBJ2-7 TRBV5-5 .
CASSPRLAGLTRLSYNEQFF TGCGCCAGCAGCCCTAGACTAGCGGGCCTAACAAGACTCTCCTACAATGAGCAGTTCTTC TRBD2 TRBJ2-1 TRBV4-1 few
CATSDPTSGRDNEQFF TGTGCCACCAGTGATCCGACTAGCGGGAGGGACAATGAGCAGTTCTTC TRBD2 TRBJ2-1 TRBV24-1 .
CATSEPGQRAYEQYF TGTGCCACCAGTGAACCCGGACAGAGAGCCTACGAGCAGTACTTC . TRBJ2-7 TRBV24-1 .
CASSPSMFETSDGWSYGYTF TGTGCCAGCTCACCCAGTATGTTTGAGACCTCCGATGGTTGGAGCTATGGCTACACCTTC . TRBJ1-2 TRBV18 .
CASSYSVSAEQYF TGTGCCAGCAGTTACTCGGTTTCCGCCGAGCAGTACTTC . TRBJ2-7 TRBV6-5 .
CASSEVFSYSFLNTEAFF TGTGCCAGCAGTGAAGTATTCAGCTACTCCTTTTTGAACACTGAAGCTTTCTTT . TRBJ1-1 TRBV6-1 .
CASSVGGSSYEQYF TGTGCCAGCAGCGTAGGCGGTAGCTCCTACGAGCAGTACTTC . TRBJ2-7 TRBV9 .
CATSDFNGSGELFF TGTGCCACCAGTGATTTTAATGGGAGCGGGGAGCTGTTTTTT . TRBJ2-2 TRBV24-1 .
CASSEVLGDYGYTF TGTGCCAGCAGTGAAGTCCTGGGGGACTATGGCTACACCTTC . TRBJ1-2 TRBV2 .
CASSLVDRGETQYF TGCGCCAGCAGCTTGGTGGACCGGGGAGAGACCCAGTACTTC . TRBJ2-5 TRBV5-1 .
CASSPLDNANTGELFF TGTGCCAGCAGTCCCCTGGACAATGCGAACACCGGGGAGCTGTTTTTT . TRBJ2-2 TRBV28 .
CASSQELLSYEQYF TGTGCCAGCAGCCAAGAGCTTCTCTCCTACGAGCAGTACTTC . TRBJ2-7 TRBV3-1/TRBV3-2 .
CASSPNSDEQFF TGTGCCAGCTCCCCGAATTCCGATGAGCAGTTCTTC . TRBJ2-1 TRBV18 .
CASSQSYGVETGELFF TGTGCCAGCAGCCAAAGCTACGGGGTGGAAACCGGGGAGCTGTTTTTT . TRBJ2-2 TRBV3-1/TRBV3-2 .
CASSPGQGSYYGYTF TGTGCCAGCAGCCCGGGACAGGGGAGCTATTATGGCTACACCTTC TRBD1 TRBJ1-2 TRBV3-1/TRBV3-2 .
CASSIKYRGAGTEAFF TGTGCCAGTAGTATAAAATACAGGGGCGCCGGCACTGAAGCTTTCTTT TRBD1 TRBJ1-1 TRBV19 .
CASSLGGSGGNYGYTF TGTGCCAGCAGCTTAGGAGGGAGCGGGGGGAACTATGGCTACACCTTC . TRBJ1-2 TRBV7-9 .
CASSLEPGTLAYEQYF TGCGCCAGCAGCTTGGAACCCGGGACACTTGCCTACGAGCAGTACTTC . TRBJ2-7 TRBV5-1 .
CASTTGNYGYTF TGTGCCAGTACAACAGGAAACTATGGCTACACCTTC . TRBJ1-2 TRBV19 .
CASIPGGSYEQYF TGTGCCAGCATCCCCGGCGGGTCCTACGAGCAGTACTTC . TRBJ2-7 TRBV6-6 .
CASSNGAGVETQYF TGTGCCAGTAGTAATGGGGCAGGGGTGGAGACCCAGTACTTC . TRBJ2-5 TRBV19 once
CASSNRDRGAPSSYEQYF TGTGCCAGCAGCAACCGGGACAGGGGGGCCCCTAGCTCCTACGAGCAGTACTTC . TRBJ2-7 TRBV21-1 .
CASSGIAGGPADTQYF TGTGCCAGCAGTGGTATAGCGGGAGGGCCCGCAGATACGCAGTATTTT TRBD2 TRBJ2-3 TRBV6-2/TRBV6-3 .
CASRGRYTDTQYF TGTGCCAGCAGAGGGAGGTACACAGATACGCAGTATTTT . TRBJ2-3 TRBV2 .
CASSFRAGQPYEQYF TGTGCCAGCAGCTTTCGCGCAGGGCAACCCTACGAGCAGTACTTC . TRBJ2-7 TRBV7-2 .
CASSPPSGRTDEQFF TGTGCCAGCTCACCCCCAAGCGGGAGAACGGATGAGCAGTTCTTC TRBD2 TRBJ2-1 TRBV18 .
CASSYRELTDTQYF TGTGCCAGCAGTTACCGAGAACTCACAGATACGCAGTATTTT . TRBJ2-3 TRBV6-2/TRBV6-3 .